This is a list of T cell receptor beta chains from one sample in a study of blood T cell repertoires in COVID-19. Repertoires were generated with immunoSEQ multiplex PCR, while TCRdb's copy carries only in-frame clones and drops some. Of 180,000 or so clones listed, 80% to 90% are singletons. The sequenced sample was peripheral blood. These receptors all stem from a man in his sixties with acute or convalescent COVID-19. Both conserved end residues are part of each CDR3. The D gene is left open where the match is weak. Expanded clones are given a class, and other clones once, few, many or no size at all.

j_call d_call clone_size v_call cdr3_aa cdr3_nt
TRBJ2-7 TRBD1 NA TRBV23-1 CASSYRDREYEQYF TGCGCCAGCAGTTACCGGGACAGGGAGTACGAGCAGTACTTC
TRBJ2-7 TRBD2 NA TRBV14 CASSQEVLAGAAYEQYF TGTGCCAGCAGCCAAGAGGTACTAGCGGGTGCGGCGTACGAGCAGTACTTC
TRBJ1-6 NA NA TRBV28 CASSPGVHNSPLHF TGTGCCAGCAGTCCGGGGGTGCATAATTCACCCCTCCACTTT
TRBJ2-3 NA NA TRBV18 CASSLLAGSSTDTQYF TGTGCCAGCTCACTTTTGGCGGGTTCTAGCACAGATACGCAGTATTTT
TRBJ2-2 NA NA TRBV7-6 CASSFGPSNTGELFF TGTGCCAGCAGCTTTGGCCCCTCGAACACCGGGGAGCTGTTTTTT
TRBJ1-2 NA NA TRBV4-3 CASSQARVYGYTF TGCGCCAGCAGCCAAGCACGGGTCTATGGCTACACCTTC
TRBJ2-5 TRBD2 once TRBV6-4 CASSDSLLGEGRETQYF TGTGCCAGCAGTGACTCGCTTTTGGGGGAGGGCCGGGAGACCCAGTACTTC
TRBJ2-1 TRBD2 NA TRBV7-9 CASSFLTSGMNEQFF TGTGCCAGCAGCTTTCTAACTAGCGGGATGAATGAGCAGTTCTTC
TRBJ1-1 TRBD1 NA TRBV6-5 CASSNLRTGVTEAFF TGTGCCAGCAGTAACCTACGGACAGGGGTCACTGAAGCTTTCTTT
TRBJ1-4 NA NA TRBV5-1 CASSSVGGTNEKLFF TGCGCCAGCAGCTCCGTGGGGGGGACTAATGAAAAACTGTTTTTT
TRBJ2-2 TRBD1 NA TRBV12-3/TRBV12-4 CASSLQGSGELFF TGTGCCAGCAGCCTACAGGGGTCCGGGGAGCTGTTTTTT
TRBJ1-1 NA NA TRBV27 CASSSRHNGDTEAFF TGTGCCAGCAGTTCCAGACATAACGGGGACACTGAAGCTTTCTTT
TRBJ1-1 NA NA TRBV6-5 CASSPRQLNTEAFF TGTGCCAGCAGTCCACGACAGCTGAACACTGAAGCTTTCTTT
TRBJ2-7 TRBD1 NA TRBV28 CASRRGTGGYEQYF TGTGCCAGCAGAAGGGGGACAGGGGGCTACGAGCAGTACTTC
TRBJ2-7 NA once TRBV6-2/TRBV6-3 CASSSTDNIYEQYF TGTGCCAGCAGTTCAACAGATAACATTTACGAGCAGTACTTC
TRBJ2-1 TRBD1 NA TRBV3-1/TRBV3-2 CASSQGFAGGNEQFF TGTGCCAGCAGCCAAGGGTTCGCAGGGGGCAATGAGCAGTTCTTC
TRBJ1-1 NA NA TRBV5-6 CASSLGGGNTEAFF TGTGCCAGCAGCTTGGGAGGGGGGAACACTGAAGCTTTCTTT
TRBJ1-6 NA NA TRBV7-2 CASSSQDGLAHF TGTGCCAGCAGCTCCCAGGACGGTCTAGCCCACTTT
TRBJ2-5 NA NA TRBV7-2 CASSSHLQETQYF TGTGCCAGCAGCTCTCACTTACAAGAGACCCAGTACTTC
TRBJ2-7 NA NA TRBV5-4 CASSRDISSYEQYF TGTGCCAGCAGCAGGGACATCTCCTCCTACGAGCAGTACTTC
TRBJ2-5 TRBD2 NA TRBV5-1 CASTLTGGYEETQYF TGCGCCAGCACCCTGACGGGAGGATACGAAGAGACCCAGTACTTC
TRBJ1-1 NA NA TRBV7-2 CASSLAGGKTEAFF TGTGCCAGCAGCTTAGCTGGGGGGAAGACTGAAGCTTTCTTT
TRBJ1-6 TRBD1 NA TRBV9 CASSAGQGFRSYNSPLHF TGTGCCAGCAGCGCGGGACAGGGGTTTAGGTCCTATAATTCACCCCTCCACTTT
TRBJ2-1 TRBD1 NA TRBV7-9 CASSLAGTGRQGEQFF TGTGCCAGCAGCTTAGCAGGGACAGGGAGACAGGGTGAGCAGTTCTTC
TRBJ2-7 TRBD2 NA TRBV6-6 CASSDLGLAGAYEQYF TGTGCCAGCAGCGACCTGGGACTAGCGGGTGCCTACGAGCAGTACTTC
TRBJ1-6 NA NA TRBV24-1 CATGKSGDHSPLHF TGTGCCACCGGGAAGTCAGGGGATCATTCACCCCTCCACTTT
TRBJ2-5 TRBD2 NA TRBV7-2 CASSLGLAGVETQYF TGTGCCAGCAGCCTGGGACTAGCGGGAGTAGAGACCCAGTACTTC
TRBJ1-3 NA NA TRBV9 CASSRTGTDLSGNTIYF TGTGCCAGCAGCCGGACGGGAACAGATCTCTCTGGAAACACCATATATTTT
TRBJ1-2 TRBD1 NA TRBV5-3 CARSLQDRGPGYTF TGTGCCAGAAGCTTGCAGGACAGGGGGCCCGGCTACACCTTC
TRBJ1-1 NA NA TRBV5-4 CASSLRGGTEAFF TGTGCCAGCAGCTTGAGGGGTGGGACTGAAGCTTTCTTT
TRBJ1-5 NA NA TRBV3-1/TRBV3-2 CASSQGPLPSNQPQHF TGTGCCAGCAGCCAAGGGCCGCTTCCTAGCAATCAGCCCCAGCATTTT
TRBJ2-3 NA once TRBV28 CASSLRGGGTDTQYF TGTGCCAGCAGTTTACGAGGAGGGGGCACAGATACGCAGTATTTT
TRBJ1-1 NA once TRBV30 CACPGEVRTFF TGTGCCTGCCCGGGGGAAGTAAGGACTTTCTTT
TRBJ2-5 TRBD2 once TRBV28 CASEATSGSGVETQYF TGTGCCAGCGAGGCGACTAGCGGGAGTGGGGTAGAGACCCAGTACTTC
TRBJ2-7 TRBD2 NA TRBV27 CASKAGAVREQYF TGTGCCAGCAAGGCGGGAGCCGTTCGCGAGCAGTACTTC
TRBJ2-1 TRBD1 NA TRBV7-2 CASRGPGQGAHEQFF TGTGCCAGCAGGGGTCCGGGACAGGGGGCCCATGAGCAGTTCTTC
TRBJ1-2 TRBD1 NA TRBV4-2 CASSHTGTGPFYTF TGTGCCAGCAGCCATACCGGGACAGGGCCTTTCTACACCTTC
TRBJ2-7 TRBD2 once TRBV5-6 CASSIAGVYEQYF TGTGCCAGCAGCATAGCGGGAGTCTACGAGCAGTACTTC
TRBJ2-2 NA NA TRBV19 CASSRRVTTNTGELFF TGTGCCAGTAGTAGACGGGTTACTACCAACACCGGGGAGCTGTTTTTT
TRBJ2-2 NA once TRBV18 CASSPRDTTGELFF TGTGCCAGCTCACCCAGGGACACCACCGGGGAGCTGTTTTTT
TRBJ1-1 NA NA TRBV5-1 CASSWQGTEAFF TGCGCCAGCAGCTGGCAGGGAACTGAAGCTTTCTTT
TRBJ2-5 NA NA TRBV28 CASSNPTSQETQYF TGTGCCAGCAGTAACCCGACTAGCCAAGAGACCCAGTACTTC